This T cell receptor (beta chain) was identified in a study of T cells after yellow fever vaccination. For the study at large: For low cell numbers, libraries were made with SMART-Seq v4 Ultra Low Input.

The germline V gene has CDR1 SGHTA and CDR2 FQGNSA. The CDR3 runs 15 residues. Trimming shortened V by 3 bases and J by 5 bases, and 14 bases separated the two germline ends. TCRdb ran MiXCR on the 5' RACE reads and lists one entry per CDR3 protein. The profile shows fewer than 150,000 distinct CDR3 sequences, about 7% of them singletons. This rearrangement joins TRBV7-2 to TRBJ2-4; D may be TRBD1 or TRBD2 (5 bases each). The starting material was CD4+ T cells sorted from PBMCs, obtained roughly 47 days after the first yellow fever vaccination. The receptor was isolated from a young man who received the YFV17D yellow fever vaccine. The CDR3 here is CASSFGRASQNIQYF. CDR3 nucleotide sequence: TGTGCCAGCAGCTTCGGCAGGGCTAGCCAAAACATTCAGTACTTC.